What follows are 4 T cell receptor beta chains derived from one specimen sequenced in a study of beta chain features in type 1 diabetes. The whole isolated RNA underwent reverse transcription, so sequencing captured expressed TCRB transcripts. TCRdb keeps only in-frame clones here, not all; method: immunoSEQ multiplex PCR. The sample yields about 320,000 clones, 12% to 15% seen once. Sequencing was done on a sample of central memory CD4+ T cells from blood. The receptor set was obtained from a man aged 30 to 39 in good health.

V usage is TRBV5-1 and J usage is TRBJ2-5, with D perhaps matching TRBD2 (5 bases). CDR1 is SGHRS and CDR2 is YFSETQ in the germline V gene. This CDR3 has 13 residues. V lost 3 bases, J lost 7 bases, and 13 bases lay in between. The DNA for the CDR3 is TGCGCCAGCAGCTCACTGGAGGTGGGGACCCAGTACTTC. It translates to CASSSLEVGTQYF. Variable domain in full (rest from reference TRBV5-1 and TRBJ2-5): KAGVTQTPRYLIKTRGQQVTLSCSPISGHRSVSWYQQTPGQGLQFLFEYFSETQRNKGNFPGRFSGRQFSNSRSEMNVSTLELGDSALYLCASSSLEVGTQYFGPGTRLLVL.

The rearrangement uses TRBV7-9 and TRBJ2-7, with D tentatively TRBD2 (6 bases). The CDR3 is made up of 12 amino acids. Germline-derived CDR1 and CDR2 are SEHNR and FQNEAQ (reference sequence). The V gene lost 5 bases and the J gene lost 12 bases, with 17 bases spanning the gap. CDR3 sequence reads: CASSPAEGFVYF. The CDR3 DNA reads as TGTGCCAGCAGCCCCGCGGAGGGGTTTGTGTACTTC.

The rearrangement uses TRBV7-2 and TRBJ1-1; unclear D gene. The CDR3 loop spans 15 amino acids. The V and J ends lost 1 base and 4 bases respectively, with 13 bases between them. CDR1 is SGHTA, CDR2 FQGNSA, per germline. CDR3: CASSLEFTGSTEAFF. The CDR3, as DNA: TGTGCCAGCAGCTTAGAGTTTACTGGGAGCACTGAAGCTTTCTTT.

This clone was seen a handful of times. The J gene is TRBJ1-2, the V gene TRBV28; a weak D match, TRBD1 (5 bases). V was cut by 2 bases and J by 4 bases, with 8 bases left in between. Germline V CDR1 and CDR2: MDHEN, SYDVKM. The CDR3 is made up of 13 amino acids. This CDR3 is CASSLEDTYGYTF. The CDR3 DNA sequence: TGTGCCAGCAGTTTAGAGGACACCTATGGCTACACCTTC.